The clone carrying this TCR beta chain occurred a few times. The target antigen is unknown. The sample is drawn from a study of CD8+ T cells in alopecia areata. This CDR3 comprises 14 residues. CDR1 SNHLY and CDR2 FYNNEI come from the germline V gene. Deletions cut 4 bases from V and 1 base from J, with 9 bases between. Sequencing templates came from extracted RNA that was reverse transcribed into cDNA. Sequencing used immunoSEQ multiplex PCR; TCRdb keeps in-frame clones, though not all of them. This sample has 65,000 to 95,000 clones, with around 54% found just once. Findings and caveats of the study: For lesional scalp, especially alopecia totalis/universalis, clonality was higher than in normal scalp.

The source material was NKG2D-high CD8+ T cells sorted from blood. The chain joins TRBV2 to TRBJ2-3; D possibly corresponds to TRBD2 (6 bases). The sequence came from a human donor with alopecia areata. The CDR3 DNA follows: TGTGCCAGCAGTGTGTCGGGGGGCACAGATACGCAGTATTTT. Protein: CASSVSGGTDTQYF.